The 17 T cell receptor beta chains below all came from one sample that was sequenced in a study of blood T cell repertoires in COVID-19. Sequencing used immunoSEQ multiplex PCR; TCRdb keeps in-frame clones, though not all of them. The table shows approximately 100,000 clones, with 86% occurring only once. Source material: peripheral blood. The source of these receptors is a human donor in a cohort sampled during active COVID-19.

The CDR3 DNA is TGTGCCAGCAGAAGGGACAGGGCTTTTGGGGAGCAGTACTTC. Its protein product is CASRRDRAFGEQYF. The chain has TRBV27 and TRBJ2-7; 9 nucleotides align to TRBD1. The CDR3 is 14 amino acids. The V segment lost 6 bases and the J segment 7 bases; nucleotides outside the gene matches: 10. Germline CDR1 MNHEY, CDR2 SMNVEV (reference sequence).

The chain uses TRBV7-3 and TRBJ2-3; possible D gene TRBD1, 7 bases. The V end was cut by 4 bases, the J end by 4 bases, with 15 bases between. Germline V gene data show CDR1 as SGHTA and CDR2 as FQGTGA. The CDR3 totals 15 residues. CDR3 amino acids: CASSSQGGRADTQYF. The CDR3 DNA reads TGTGCCAGCAGCTCGCAGGGGGGTCGGGCAGATACGCAGTATTTT.

V gene TRBV18 combines with J gene TRBJ2-7; D unresolved. The V and J ends lost 6 bases and 7 bases respectively, with 16 bases between them. Per germline, CDR1 KGHSH and CDR2 LQKENI. The CDR3 has 13 residues. The CDR3 DNA reads as TGTGCCAGCTCCCCGGGTGGGTCTCAGGAGCAGTACTTC. This encodes CASSPGGSQEQYF.

The J gene is TRBJ2-3, the V gene TRBV19, with 7 bases that match TRBD2. Germline V gives CDR1 LNHDA, CDR2 SQIVND (reference sequence). Trimming cost V 1 base and J 0 bases; bases outside gene matches: 4. This CDR3 is built from 16 residues. The CDR3 DNA sequence: TGTGCCAGTAGTATAGCGGGTAGCGGGAGCACAGATACGCAGTATTTT. This translates into CASSIAGSGSTDTQYF.

The chain has TRBV19 and TRBJ2-1; 9 bases are shared with TRBD2. Germline V gene lookup returns CDR1 LNHDA and CDR2 SQIVND (reference sequence). There are 16 residues in the CDR3. V was clipped by 6 bases and J by 2 bases; unmatched bases: 8. As DNA, the CDR3 is TGTGCCAGTAGAGGAAAGGTAGCGGGGGCCTACAATGAGCAGTTCTTC. It encodes CASRGKVAGAYNEQFF.

This chain connects TRBV5-1 to TRBJ2-6; 8 nucleotides align to TRBD2. The germline gives CDR1 SGHRS, CDR2 YFSETQ. With 3 bases clipped from V and 0 bases from J, the junction kept 11 bases outside the gene matches. The CDR3 is made up of 19 amino acids. The CDR3 here is CASSSNPGGISSGANVLTF. CDR3 in DNA: TGCGCCAGCAGCTCCAACCCGGGGGGGATATCCTCTGGGGCCAACGTCCTGACTTTC.

This clone was counted once. This chain connects TRBV9 to TRBJ2-3; D is possibly TRBD2 (6 bases). Germline loops: CDR1 SGDLS, CDR2 YYNGEE. Trimming took off 0 bases at V and 2 bases at J, with 13 bases between the two ends. This CDR3 region has 16 residues. This CDR3 is CASSVEGGNPTDTQYF. The DNA of the CDR3 is TGTGCCAGCAGCGTAGAGGGCGGGAACCCCACAGATACGCAGTATTTT.

This sequence joins TRBV28 and TRBJ2-1; 7 bases match TRBD2. V shed 8 bases, J shed 7 bases, and the junction held 8 bases outside the gene matches. Germline V gene lookup returns CDR1 MDHEN and CDR2 SYDVKM. CDR3 length equals 13 residues. The CDR3 protein is CASGRAVENEQFF. CDR3 nucleotides: TGTGCCAGCGGGAGGGCGGTTGAAAATGAGCAGTTCTTC.

The V call is TRBV5-6, the J call TRBJ1-5; 8 bases are shared with TRBD1. The germline V gene has CDR1 SGHDT and CDR2 YYEEEE. This CDR3 contains 15 residues. V gave up 3 bases and J gave up 1 base; unmatched junction bases: 3. The CDR3 region is CASSYGQGSNQPQHF. CDR3 DNA sequence: TGTGCCAGCAGCTACGGACAGGGCAGCAATCAGCCCCAGCATTTT.

The chain is built from TRBV7-3 and TRBJ2-1; a possible D gene is TRBD2 (6 bases). Trimming cost V 5 bases and J 7 bases, with 24 bases left between them. The CDR3 spans 17 residues. CDR1 is SGHTA and CDR2 is FQGTGA in the germline V gene. CDR3: CASSPRAGQKGRNEQFF. In DNA form, the CDR3 reads TGTGCCAGCAGCCCACGAGCCGGGCAAAAGGGGAGGAATGAGCAGTTCTTC.

This clone was detected once. The chain combines TRBV29-1 with TRBJ2-2, with D tentatively TRBD2 (5 bases). The CDR3 has 14 amino acids. CDR1 is SQVTM, CDR2 ANQGSEA, per germline. Trimming stripped 6 bases from V and 4 bases from J, with 15 bases between. This CDR3 is CSVEGPAGTGELFF. As DNA, the CDR3 is TGCAGCGTAGAGGGTCCGGCGGGCACCGGGGAGCTGTTTTTT.

This chain uses TRBV29-1 with TRBJ2-1, with a weak D call TRBD2 (6 bases). V shed 1 base and J shed 4 bases, with 11 bases lying between them. CDR3 length: 14 residues. CDR1 and CDR2 (germline): SQVTM, ANQGSEA. The CDR3 is CSVEGLGVYNEQFF. The CDR3 DNA reads as TGCAGCGTTGAAGGACTAGGGGTTTACAATGAGCAGTTCTTC.

The V and J genes are TRBV20-1 and TRBJ2-2; D is undetermined. This CDR3 is 13 amino acids long. Germline V lookup: CDR1 DFQATT, CDR2 SNEGSKA (reference sequence). Trimming took off 3 bases at V and 5 bases at J, with 10 bases between the two ends. CDR3: CSASWSVTGELFF. The CDR3 nucleotides are TGCAGTGCTAGTTGGTCAGTAACCGGGGAGCTGTTTTTT.

This chain uses TRBV7-9 with TRBJ1-1; maybe TRBD1 (6 bases). V lost 1 base to trimming and J lost 6 bases, with 12 bases between them. This CDR3 is built from 14 residues. Germline V gene lookup returns CDR1 SEHNR and CDR2 FQNEAQ (reference sequence). CDR3 sequence (DNA): TGTGCCAGCAGCTTAGTGGGGGCAGGCGCTGAAGCTTTCTTT. Translated, it gives CASSLVGAGAEAFF.

This clone was counted a single time. The chain is built from TRBV2 and TRBJ2-7, with TRBD1 as a possible D gene (6 bases). V lost 2 bases and J 5 bases, leaving 13 bases between the germline ends. This CDR3 region has 14 residues. The germline gives CDR1 SNHLY, CDR2 FYNNEI. The CDR3 coding sequence is TGTGCCAGCAGTGAAAATCCAGGGGTTGACGAGCAGTACTTC. Its protein product is CASSENPGVDEQYF.

This chain's CDR3 is CASSLSYDTFAGSYGYTF. The CDR3 DNA reads as TGTGCCAGCAGTTTATCGTACGATACGTTCGCCGGGAGCTATGGCTACACCTTC. The V gene is TRBV27, the J gene TRBJ1-2; D uncertain. This CDR3 region has 18 residues. Germline CDR1 reads MNHEY; CDR2 reads SMNVEV (reference sequence). Trimming removed 0 bases from V and 4 bases from J, with 21 bases in between.

V gene TRBV5-1 combines with J gene TRBJ2-2; D remains unclear. The CDR3 has 14 amino acids. The V end was cut by 0 bases, the J end by 4 bases, with 7 bases between. CDR1 SGHRS and CDR2 YFSETQ come from the germline V gene. CDR3 bases: TGCGCCAGCAGCTTGGGAAGCGCCACCGGGGAGCTGTTTTTT. This encodes CASSLGSATGELFF.